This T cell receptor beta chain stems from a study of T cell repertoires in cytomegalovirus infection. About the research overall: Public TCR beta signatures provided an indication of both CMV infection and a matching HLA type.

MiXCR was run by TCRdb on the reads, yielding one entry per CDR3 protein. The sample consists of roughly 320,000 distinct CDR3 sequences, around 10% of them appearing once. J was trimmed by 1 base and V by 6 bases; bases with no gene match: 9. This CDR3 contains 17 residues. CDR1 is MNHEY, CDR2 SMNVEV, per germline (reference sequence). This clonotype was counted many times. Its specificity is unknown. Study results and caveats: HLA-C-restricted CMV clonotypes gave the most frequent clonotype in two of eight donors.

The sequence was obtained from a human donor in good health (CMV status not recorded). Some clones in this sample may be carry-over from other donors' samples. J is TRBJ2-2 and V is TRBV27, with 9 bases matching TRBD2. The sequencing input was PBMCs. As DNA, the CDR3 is TGTGCCAGCAGATTCCTTAGCGGGGGACGGAACACCGGGGAGCTGTTTTTT. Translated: CASRFLSGGRNTGELFF.